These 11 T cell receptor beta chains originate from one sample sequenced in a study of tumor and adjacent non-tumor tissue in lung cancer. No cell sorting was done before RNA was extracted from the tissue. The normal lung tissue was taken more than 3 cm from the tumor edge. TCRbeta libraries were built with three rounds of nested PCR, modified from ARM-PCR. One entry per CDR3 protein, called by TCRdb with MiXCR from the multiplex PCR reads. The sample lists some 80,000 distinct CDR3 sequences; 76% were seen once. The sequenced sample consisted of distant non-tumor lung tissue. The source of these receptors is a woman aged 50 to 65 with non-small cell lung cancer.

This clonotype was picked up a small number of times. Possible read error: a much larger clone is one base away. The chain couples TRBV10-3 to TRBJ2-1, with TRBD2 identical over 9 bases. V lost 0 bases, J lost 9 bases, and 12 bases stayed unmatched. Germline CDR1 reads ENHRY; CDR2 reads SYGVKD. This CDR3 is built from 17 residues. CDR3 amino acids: CAISESRGGRASIEQFF. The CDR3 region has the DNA TGTGCCATCAGTGAGTCGAGAGGCGGGAGGGCCTCCATTGAGCAGTTCTTC.

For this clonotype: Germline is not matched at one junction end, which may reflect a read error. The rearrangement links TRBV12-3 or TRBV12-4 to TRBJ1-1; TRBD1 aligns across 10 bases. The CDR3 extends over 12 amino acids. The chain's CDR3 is CASSLGTGETLF. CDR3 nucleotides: TGTGCCAGCAGTTTGGGGACAGGGGAAACTCTCTTT.

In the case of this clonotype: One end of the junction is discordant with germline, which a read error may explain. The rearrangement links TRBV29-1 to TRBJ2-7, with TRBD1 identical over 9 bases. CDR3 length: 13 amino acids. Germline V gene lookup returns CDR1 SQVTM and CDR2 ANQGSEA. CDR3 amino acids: CNVEGTGFYEQYF. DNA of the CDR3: TGCAACGTTGAGGGGACAGGGTTCTACGAGCAGTACTTC.

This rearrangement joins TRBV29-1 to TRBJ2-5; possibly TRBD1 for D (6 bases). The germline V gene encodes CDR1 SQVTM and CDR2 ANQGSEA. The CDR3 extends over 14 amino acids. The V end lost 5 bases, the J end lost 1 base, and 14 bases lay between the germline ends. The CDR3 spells CSVIGDISQETQYF. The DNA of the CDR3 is TGCAGCGTTATAGGGGACATTTCCCAAGAGACCCAGTACTTC.

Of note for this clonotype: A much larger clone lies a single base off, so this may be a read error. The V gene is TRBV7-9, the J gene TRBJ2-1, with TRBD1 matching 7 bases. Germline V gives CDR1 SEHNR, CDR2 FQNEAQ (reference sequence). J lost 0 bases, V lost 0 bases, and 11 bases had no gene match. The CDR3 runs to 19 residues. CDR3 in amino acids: CASSLALGQAANSYNEQFF. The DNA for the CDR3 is TGTGCCAGCAGCTTAGCGCTAGGACAGGCCGCCAACTCCTACAATGAGCAGTTCTTC.

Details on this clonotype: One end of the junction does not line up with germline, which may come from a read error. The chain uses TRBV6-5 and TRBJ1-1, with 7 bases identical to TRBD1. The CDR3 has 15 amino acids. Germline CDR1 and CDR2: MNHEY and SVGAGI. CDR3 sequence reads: CTSSYSSQGGTEAFF. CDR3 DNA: TGTACCAGCAGTTACTCGAGTCAGGGGGGCACTGAAGCTTTCTTT.

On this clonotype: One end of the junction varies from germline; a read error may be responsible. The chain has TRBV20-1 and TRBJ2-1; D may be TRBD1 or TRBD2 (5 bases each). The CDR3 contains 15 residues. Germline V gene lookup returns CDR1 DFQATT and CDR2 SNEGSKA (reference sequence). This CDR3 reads CSASTGTVSYNKQFF. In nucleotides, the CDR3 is TGCAGTGCTAGTACCGGGACCGTCTCCTACAATAAGCAGTTCTTC.

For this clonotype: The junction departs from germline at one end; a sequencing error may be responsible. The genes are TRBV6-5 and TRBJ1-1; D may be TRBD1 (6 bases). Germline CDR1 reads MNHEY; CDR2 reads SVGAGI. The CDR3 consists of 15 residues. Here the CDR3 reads CASSYLSQGSTEVIF. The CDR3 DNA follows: TGTGCTAGCAGTTACTTGAGTCAGGGGAGCACTGAAGTTATCTTT.

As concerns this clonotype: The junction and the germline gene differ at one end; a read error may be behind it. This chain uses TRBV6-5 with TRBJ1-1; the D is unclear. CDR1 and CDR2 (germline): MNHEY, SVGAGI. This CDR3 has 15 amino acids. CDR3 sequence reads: CASSLYGRRNTEALF. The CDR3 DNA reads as TGTGCCAGCAGTTTGTACGGCCGAAGGAACACTGAAGCTTTATTT.

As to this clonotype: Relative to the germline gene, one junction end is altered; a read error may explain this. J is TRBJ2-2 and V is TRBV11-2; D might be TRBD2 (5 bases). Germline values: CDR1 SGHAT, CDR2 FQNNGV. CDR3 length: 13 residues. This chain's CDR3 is CANSFENTGELFF. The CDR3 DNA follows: TGTGCTAACAGCTTCGAGAACACCGGGGAACTGTTTTTT.

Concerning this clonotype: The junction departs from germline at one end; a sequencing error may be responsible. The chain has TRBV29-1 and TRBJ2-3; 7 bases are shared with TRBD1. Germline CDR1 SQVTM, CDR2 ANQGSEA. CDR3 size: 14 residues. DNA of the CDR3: TGCAGTGTCATACTGACAGGGCCCGCAGATACGCAGTGTTTT. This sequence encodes CSVILTGPADTQCF.